The entry that follows covers one TCR beta chain sequence. This sample is drawn from a study of T-cell reconstitution after alpha-beta-depleted transplantation in children. Germline V gene lookup returns CDR1 SGHRS and CDR2 YFSETQ. The CDR3 spans 14 residues. V lost 5 bases and J lost 5, with 16 bases in between. Unique molecular identifiers featured in how the TCRbeta library was prepared. TCRdb reanalysed the PCR reads using MiXCR and keeps one entry per CDR3 protein. The sample comprises about 400,000 distinct CDR3 sequences, 10% to 15% of which are singletons, and 4.3% rests with the top ten. The chain is built from TRBV5-1 and TRBJ2-5; D is perhaps TRBD2 (6 bases). This receptor was taken from a human donor who donated a stem cell graft to a child with Fanconi anemia. Material: PBMCs, obtained from the stem cell graft. CDR3 nucleotide sequence: TGCGCCAGCAGGTTCGAGGGTGGAGGGGAGACCCAGTACTTC. Its protein is CASRFEGGGETQYF.